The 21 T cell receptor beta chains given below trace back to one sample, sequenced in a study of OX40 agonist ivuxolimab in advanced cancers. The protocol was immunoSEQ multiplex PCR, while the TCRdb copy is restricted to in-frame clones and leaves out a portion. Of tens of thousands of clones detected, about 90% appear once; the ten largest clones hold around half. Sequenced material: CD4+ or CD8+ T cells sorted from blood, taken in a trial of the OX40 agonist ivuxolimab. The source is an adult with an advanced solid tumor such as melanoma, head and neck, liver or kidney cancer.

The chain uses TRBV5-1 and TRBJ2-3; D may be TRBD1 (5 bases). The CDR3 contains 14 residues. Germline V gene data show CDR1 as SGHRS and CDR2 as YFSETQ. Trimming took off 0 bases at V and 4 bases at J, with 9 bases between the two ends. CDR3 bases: TGCGCCAGCAGCTTGGGCCAGGGCCCAGATACGCAGTATTTT. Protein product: CASSLGQGPDTQYF.

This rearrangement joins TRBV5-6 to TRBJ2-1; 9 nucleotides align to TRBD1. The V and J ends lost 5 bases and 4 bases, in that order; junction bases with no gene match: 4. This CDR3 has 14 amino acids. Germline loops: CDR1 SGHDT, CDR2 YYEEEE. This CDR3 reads CASRGQGTYNEQFF. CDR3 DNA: TGTGCCAGCAGGGGACAGGGAACTTACAATGAGCAGTTCTTC.

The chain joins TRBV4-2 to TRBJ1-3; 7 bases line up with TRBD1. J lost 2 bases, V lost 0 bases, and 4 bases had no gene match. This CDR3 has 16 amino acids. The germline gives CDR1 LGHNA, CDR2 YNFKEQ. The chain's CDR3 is CASSQEFDRAGNTIYF. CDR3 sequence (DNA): TGTGCCAGCAGCCAAGAATTCGACAGGGCTGGAAACACCATATATTTT.

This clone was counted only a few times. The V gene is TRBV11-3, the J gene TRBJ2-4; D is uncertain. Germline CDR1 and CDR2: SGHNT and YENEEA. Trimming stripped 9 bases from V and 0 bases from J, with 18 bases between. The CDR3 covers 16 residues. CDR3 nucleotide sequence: TGTGCCAGGGATGGGCAGATAACTCTAGCCAAAAACATTCAGTACTTC. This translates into CARDGQITLAKNIQYF.

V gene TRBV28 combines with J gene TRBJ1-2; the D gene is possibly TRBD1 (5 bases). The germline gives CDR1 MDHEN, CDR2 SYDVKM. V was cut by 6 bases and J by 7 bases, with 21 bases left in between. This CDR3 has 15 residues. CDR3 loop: CASRSDPGVSGGYTF. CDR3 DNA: TGTGCCAGCAGGTCCGACCCGGGGGTTAGTGGTGGCTACACCTTC.

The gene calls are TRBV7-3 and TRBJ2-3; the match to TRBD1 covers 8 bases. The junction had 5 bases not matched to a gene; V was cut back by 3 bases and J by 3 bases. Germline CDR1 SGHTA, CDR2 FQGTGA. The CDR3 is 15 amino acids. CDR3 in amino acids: CASSLQGTGTDTQYF. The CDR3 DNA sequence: TGTGCCAGCAGCTTGCAGGGGACAGGAACAGATACGCAGTATTTT.

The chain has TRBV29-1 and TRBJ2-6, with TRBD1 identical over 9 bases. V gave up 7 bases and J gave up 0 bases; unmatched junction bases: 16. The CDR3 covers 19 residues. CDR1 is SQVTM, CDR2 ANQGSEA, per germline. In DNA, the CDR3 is TGCAGCGCTATCTCCGACAGACAGGGGGGCCACTCTGGGGCCAACGTCCTGACTTTC. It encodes CSAISDRQGGHSGANVLTF.

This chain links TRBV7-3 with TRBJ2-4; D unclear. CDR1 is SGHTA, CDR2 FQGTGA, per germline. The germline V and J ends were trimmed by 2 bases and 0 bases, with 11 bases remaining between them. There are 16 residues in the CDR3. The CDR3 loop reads CASSLPRPGAKNIQYF. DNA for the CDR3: TGTGCCAGCAGCTTACCCCGACCTGGAGCCAAAAACATTCAGTACTTC.

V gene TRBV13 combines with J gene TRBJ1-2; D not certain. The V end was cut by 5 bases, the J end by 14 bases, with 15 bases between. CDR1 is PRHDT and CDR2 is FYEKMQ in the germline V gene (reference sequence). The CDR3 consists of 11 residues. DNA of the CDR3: TGTGCCAGCAGCCAAGCCGGGATTGGGACCTTC. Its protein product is CASSQAGIGTF.

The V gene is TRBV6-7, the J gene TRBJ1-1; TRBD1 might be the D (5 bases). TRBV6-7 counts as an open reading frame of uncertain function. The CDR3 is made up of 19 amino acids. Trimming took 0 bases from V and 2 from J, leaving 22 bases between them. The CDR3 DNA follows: TGTGCCAGCAGTTACTCGAATGAGGGGCAGGGCCACCACAACACTGAAGCTTTCTTT. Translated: CASSYSNEGQGHHNTEAFF.

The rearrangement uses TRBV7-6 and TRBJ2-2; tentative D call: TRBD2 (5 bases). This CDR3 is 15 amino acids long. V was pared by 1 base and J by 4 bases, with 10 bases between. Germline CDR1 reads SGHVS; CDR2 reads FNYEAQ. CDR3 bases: TGTGCCAGCAGCTTAGAGAGGGCGGGCACCGGGGAGCTGTTTTTT. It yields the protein CASSLERAGTGELFF.

The CDR3 coding sequence is TGTGCCAGCAGTTTGTCAGGGCCTAACGAGCAGTACTTC. Translated, it gives CASSLSGPNEQYF. The rearrangement links TRBV27 to TRBJ2-7, with D perhaps matching TRBD1 (5 bases). Germline lookup yields CDR1 MNHEY and CDR2 SMNVEV (reference sequence). Between the trimmed V and J ends, which lost 3 bases and 5 bases, there was a span of 11 bases. There are 13 residues in the CDR3.

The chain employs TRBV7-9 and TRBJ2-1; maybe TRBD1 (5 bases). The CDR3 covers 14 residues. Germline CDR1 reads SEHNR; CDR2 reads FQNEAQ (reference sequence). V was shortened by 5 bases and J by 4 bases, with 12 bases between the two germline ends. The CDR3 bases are TGTGCCAGCAGCGGATGGGGCCAGTACAATGAGCAGTTCTTC. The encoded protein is CASSGWGQYNEQFF.

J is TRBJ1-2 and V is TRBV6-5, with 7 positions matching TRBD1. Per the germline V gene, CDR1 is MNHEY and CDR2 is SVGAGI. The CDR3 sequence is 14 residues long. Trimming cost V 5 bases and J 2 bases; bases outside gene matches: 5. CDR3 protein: CASSDDRVNYGYTF. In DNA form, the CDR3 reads TGTGCCAGCAGTGACGACAGGGTGAACTATGGCTACACCTTC.

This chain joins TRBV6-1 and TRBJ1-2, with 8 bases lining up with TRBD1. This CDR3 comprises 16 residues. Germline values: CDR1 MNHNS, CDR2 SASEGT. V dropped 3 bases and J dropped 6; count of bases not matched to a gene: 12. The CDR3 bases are TGTGCCAGCAGTGACCGCGGACAGGGAGTTGGAGATGGCTACACCTTC. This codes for CASSDRGQGVGDGYTF.

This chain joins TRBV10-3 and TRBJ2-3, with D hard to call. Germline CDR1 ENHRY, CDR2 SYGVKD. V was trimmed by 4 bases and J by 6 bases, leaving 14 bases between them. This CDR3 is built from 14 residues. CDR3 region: CAISAPASSDTQYF. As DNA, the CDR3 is TGTGCCATCAGTGCCCCTGCGTCATCGGATACGCAGTATTTT.

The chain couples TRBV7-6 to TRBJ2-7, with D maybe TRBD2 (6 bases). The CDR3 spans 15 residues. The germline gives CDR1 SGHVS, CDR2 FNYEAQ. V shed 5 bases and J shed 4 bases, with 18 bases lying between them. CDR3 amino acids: CASSPGAGTLYEQYF. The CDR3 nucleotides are TGTGCCAGCAGCCCCGGGGCGGGGACTTTATACGAGCAGTACTTC.

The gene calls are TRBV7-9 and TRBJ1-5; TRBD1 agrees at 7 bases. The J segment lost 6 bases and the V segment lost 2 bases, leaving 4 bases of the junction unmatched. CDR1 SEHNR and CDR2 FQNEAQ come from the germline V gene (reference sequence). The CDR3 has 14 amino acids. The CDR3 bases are TGTGCCAGCAGCTTAAGCCAGGGGGTTCAGCCCCAGCATTTT. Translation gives CASSLSQGVQPQHF.

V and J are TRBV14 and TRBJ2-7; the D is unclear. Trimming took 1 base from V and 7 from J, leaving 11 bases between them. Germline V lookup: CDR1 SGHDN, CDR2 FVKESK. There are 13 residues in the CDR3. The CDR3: CASSQGAYLEQYF. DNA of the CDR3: TGTGCCAGCAGCCAAGGAGCTTACTTGGAGCAGTACTTC.

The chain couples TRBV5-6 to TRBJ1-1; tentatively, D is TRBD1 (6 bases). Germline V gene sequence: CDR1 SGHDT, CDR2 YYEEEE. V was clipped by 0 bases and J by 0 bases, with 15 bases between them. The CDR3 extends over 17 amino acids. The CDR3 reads CASSLDPGTYMNTEAFF. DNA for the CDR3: TGTGCCAGCAGCTTGGACCCTGGGACATACATGAACACTGAAGCTTTCTTT. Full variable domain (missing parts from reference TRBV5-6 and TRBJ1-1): DAGVTQSPTHLIKTRGQQVTLRCSPKSGHDTVSWYQQALGQGPQFIFQYYEEEERQRGNFPDRFSGHQFPNYSSELNVNALLLGDSALYLCASSLDPGTYMNTEAFFGQGTRLTVV.

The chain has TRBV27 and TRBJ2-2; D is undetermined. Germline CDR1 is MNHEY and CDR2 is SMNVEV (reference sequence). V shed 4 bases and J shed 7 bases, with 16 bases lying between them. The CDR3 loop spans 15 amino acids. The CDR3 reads CASSSPSILLGELFF. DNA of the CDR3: TGTGCCAGCAGTTCCCCGTCGATTTTGCTCGGGGAGCTGTTTTTT.